The rows below give T cell receptor beta chains drawn from one sample of a study of T-cell reconstitution after alpha-beta-depleted transplantation in children. TCRdb reanalysed the PCR reads using MiXCR and keeps one entry per CDR3 protein. This repertoire shows 600,000 to 700,000 distinct CDR3 sequences, 16% found once; its top ten account for 1.1%. The sequenced sample was PBMCs from the stem cell graft donor, obtained from the stem cell graft. These receptor sequences come from a human donor who donated a stem cell graft to a child with acute myeloid leukemia. Each CDR3 is given with its conserved first and last residue. The D gene is left open where the match is weak. Clone size is not always given. Where it is, it says once, few, many or a class for expanded clones.

v_call	d_call	j_call	clone_size	cdr3_aa	cdr3_nt
TRBV6-4	NA	TRBJ2-6	many	CASSVESGANVLTF	TGTGCCAGCAGTGTCGAATCTGGGGCCAACGTCCTGACTTTC
TRBV7-3	NA	TRBJ2-5	NA	CASSLTDRGKAQYF	TGTGCCAGCAGCTTAACGGATCGGGGAAAGGCCCAGTACTTC
TRBV12-3/TRBV12-4	NA	TRBJ2-3	many	CASRGPGDTQYF	TGTGCCAGCAGGGGTCCTGGGGATACGCAGTATTTT
TRBV7-2	NA	TRBJ2-1	many	CASSLEGDYNEQFF	TGTGCCAGCAGCTTAGAAGGGGACTACAATGAGCAGTTCTTC
TRBV7-9	NA	TRBJ1-2	few	CASSLSREKYGYTF	TGTGCCAGCAGCTTGTCCAGGGAGAAGTACGGCTACACCTTC
TRBV12-3/TRBV12-4	NA	TRBJ2-4	many	CASSFGRGGNIQYF	TGTGCCAGCAGTTTCGGCAGGGGTGGAAACATTCAGTACTTC
TRBV7-9	NA	TRBJ1-1	NA	CASSLEGRRAFF	TGTGCCAGCAGCTTAGAGGGCAGGAGGGCTTTCTTT
TRBV5-1	NA	TRBJ1-1	NA	CASSLRRQNTEAFF	TGCGCCAGCAGCTTGCGACGGCAGAACACTGAAGCTTTCTTT
TRBV6-1	NA	TRBJ2-1	many	CASSLMGANEQFF	TGTGCCAGCAGTCTAATGGGGGCAAATGAGCAGTTCTTC
TRBV6-5	NA	TRBJ1-1	many	CASSYGGGTEAFF	TGTGCCAGCAGTTACGGAGGAGGGACTGAAGCTTTCTTT
TRBV24-1	TRBD1	TRBJ1-1	few	CATSDPRDSPTEAFF	TGTGCCACCAGTGATCCCCGGGACAGTCCTACTGAAGCTTTCTTT
TRBV29-1	TRBD2	TRBJ2-1	few	CSVRPYLADSYNEQFF	TGCAGCGTCCGTCCGTACCTAGCGGACTCCTACAATGAGCAGTTCTTC
TRBV7-8	NA	TRBJ2-5	NA	CASSFPSPLEPQYF	TGTGCCAGCAGCTTCCCATCCCCCCTGGAGCCACAGTACTTC
TRBV5-1	NA	TRBJ2-5	NA	CASSIPTPDRLQETQYF	TGCGCCAGCAGCATCCCAACCCCGGATAGACTTCAAGAGACCCAGTACTTC
TRBV14	NA	TRBJ2-7	few	CASSSDRRRTLYEQYF	TGTGCCAGCAGCTCAGATCGTAGGCGGACGCTATACGAGCAGTACTTC
TRBV25-1	NA	TRBJ2-7	few	CASSEGPREQYF	TGTGCCAGCAGTGAAGGTCCGCGAGAGCAGTACTTC
TRBV7-6	TRBD1	TRBJ1-3	few	CASSPLTGVTNTIYF	TGTGCCAGCAGCCCCCTAACAGGGGTTACGAACACCATATATTTT
TRBV6-5	NA	TRBJ2-2	many	CASSYGGVGELFF	TGTGCCAGCAGTTACGGCGGGGTCGGGGAGCTGTTTTTT
TRBV20-1	NA	TRBJ2-7	few	CSARGVNSPSSYEQYF	TGCAGTGCTAGGGGGGTTAATAGTCCCAGCTCCTACGAGCAGTACTTC
TRBV5-1	NA	TRBJ1-1	few	CASGAVNTEAFF	TGCGCCAGCGGGGCAGTCAACACTGAAGCTTTCTTT
TRBV10-2	TRBD1	TRBJ2-3	NA	CASKGAGPTDTQYF	TGCGCCAGCAAGGGGGCAGGCCCCACAGATACGCAGTATTTT
TRBV7-2	TRBD2	TRBJ2-3	many	CASRPRSGVTDTQYF	TGTGCCAGCAGACCCAGGAGCGGGGTCACAGATACGCAGTATTTT
TRBV20-1	NA	TRBJ1-5	NA	CSAKESKGVSNQPQHF	TGCAGTGCTAAAGAGAGTAAAGGAGTTAGCAATCAGCCCCAGCATTTT
TRBV29-1	NA	TRBJ2-7	many	CSARPYEQYF	TGCAGCGCCCGGCCCTACGAGCAGTACTTC
TRBV18	TRBD1	TRBJ2-7	few	CASGKGTVSYEQYF	TGTGCCAGCGGTAAAGGGACAGTCTCCTACGAGCAGTACTTC
TRBV20-1	NA	TRBJ2-1	many	CSARLKGLEQFF	TGCAGTGCTAGACTAAAGGGCCTTGAGCAGTTCTTC
TRBV6-4	NA	TRBJ2-3	NA	CASSDSGLPGDTQYF	TGTGCCAGCAGTGACTCGGGTCTGCCCGGAGATACGCAGTATTTT
TRBV10-3	TRBD1	TRBJ2-7	many	CAISESRTGREESYEQYF	TGTGCCATCAGTGAGTCCCGGACAGGGAGAGAGGAATCCTACGAGCAGTACTTC
TRBV20-1	NA	TRBJ2-3	many	CSADRSPPTDTQYF	TGCAGTGCGGACCGGTCGCCCCCAACAGATACGCAGTATTTT
TRBV11-2	TRBD2	TRBJ2-3	NA	CASSLGDGGAYTDTQYF	TGTGCCAGCAGCTTGGGGGACGGGGGGGCCTACACAGATACGCAGTATTTT
TRBV5-6	TRBD1	TRBJ2-5	many	CASRPGTAQETQYF	TGTGCCAGCAGACCTGGGACAGCACAAGAGACCCAGTACTTC
TRBV7-2	NA	TRBJ2-3	NA	CASRGKGGASDTQYF	TGTGCCAGCAGGGGAAAGGGCGGAGCGTCAGATACGCAGTATTTT
TRBV5-1	NA	TRBJ1-2	many	CASSSPDSQLYGYTF	TGCGCCAGCAGCTCGCCCGATTCACAGCTTTATGGCTACACCTTC
TRBV20-1	TRBD1	TRBJ1-1	many	CSAGGTGNIHTEAFF	TGCAGTGCTGGCGGGACAGGGAATATTCACACTGAAGCTTTCTTT
TRBV20-1	NA	TRBJ1-1	few	CSALRGQSNTEAFF	TGCAGTGCTTTGAGGGGTCAATCTAACACTGAAGCTTTCTTT
TRBV20-1	TRBD2	TRBJ2-5	NA	CSVQNPSGGAKTQYF	TGCAGTGTCCAAAACCCTAGCGGGGGGGCTAAGACCCAGTACTTC
TRBV5-1	NA	TRBJ1-6	many	CASSFESGGSPLHF	TGCGCCAGCAGCTTCGAGTCCGGAGGTTCACCCCTCCACTTT
TRBV2	TRBD2	TRBJ2-2	few	CASSPRTSGATRTGELFF	TGTGCCAGCAGTCCCCGGACTAGCGGGGCCACGAGGACCGGGGAGCTGTTTTTT
TRBV20-1	NA	TRBJ2-3	few	CSAPRITDTQYF	TGCAGTGCTCCCAGGATCACAGATACGCAGTATTTT
TRBV28	NA	TRBJ1-5	NA	CASSQWGAGSDQPQHF	TGTGCCAGCAGCCAATGGGGCGCAGGGAGCGATCAGCCCCAGCATTTT
TRBV29-1	NA	TRBJ2-4	few	CSVPEPGPLKNIQYF	TGCAGCGTTCCCGAGCCGGGACCCTTGAAAAACATTCAGTACTTC
TRBV5-5	NA	TRBJ1-1	NA	CASSPPREMNTEAFF	TGTGCCAGCAGCCCCCCAAGGGAAATGAACACTGAAGCTTTCTTT
TRBV29-1	NA	TRBJ1-3	many	CSVEGRSGNTIYF	TGCAGCGTTGAAGGTCGGTCTGGAAACACCATATATTTT
TRBV13	NA	TRBJ1-1	many	CASSHGGIEAFF	TGTGCCAGCAGCCACGGGGGTATTGAAGCTTTCTTT
TRBV30	NA	TRBJ1-1	few	CAWTGSRPEAFF	TGTGCCTGGACAGGGTCTCGTCCTGAAGCTTTCTTT
TRBV4-3	NA	TRBJ1-5	NA	CASSTRRGNNQPQHF	TGCGCCAGCAGCACCCGTCGGGGGAACAATCAGCCCCAGCATTTT
TRBV20-1	NA	TRBJ1-2	few	CSAKNSYNYGYTF	TGCAGTGCTAAAAACAGCTATAACTATGGCTACACCTTC
TRBV27	NA	TRBJ1-5	few	CASRLTVNSNQPQHF	TGTGCCAGCAGGTTGACAGTAAATAGCAATCAGCCCCAGCATTTT